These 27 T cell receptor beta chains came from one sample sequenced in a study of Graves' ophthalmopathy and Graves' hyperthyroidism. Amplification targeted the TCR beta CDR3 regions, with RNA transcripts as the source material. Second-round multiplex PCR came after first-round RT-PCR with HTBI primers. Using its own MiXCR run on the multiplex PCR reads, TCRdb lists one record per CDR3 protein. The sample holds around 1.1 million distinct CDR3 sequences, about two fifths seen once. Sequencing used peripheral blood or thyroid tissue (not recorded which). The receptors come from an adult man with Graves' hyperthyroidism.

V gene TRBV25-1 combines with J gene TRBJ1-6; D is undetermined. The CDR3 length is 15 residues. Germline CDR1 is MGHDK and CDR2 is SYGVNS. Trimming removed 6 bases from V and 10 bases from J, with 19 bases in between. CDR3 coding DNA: TGTGCCAGCAGCAGTTTAACGGGGTTGGACTCACCCCTCCACTTT. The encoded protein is CASSSLTGLDSPLHF.

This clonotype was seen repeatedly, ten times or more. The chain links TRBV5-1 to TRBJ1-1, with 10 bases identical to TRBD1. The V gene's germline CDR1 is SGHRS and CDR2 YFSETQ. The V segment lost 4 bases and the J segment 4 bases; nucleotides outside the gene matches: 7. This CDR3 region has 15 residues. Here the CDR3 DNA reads TGCGCCAGCAGCAGACAGGGGGCTGGGGGCACTGAAGCTTTCTTT. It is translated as CASSRQGAGGTEAFF.

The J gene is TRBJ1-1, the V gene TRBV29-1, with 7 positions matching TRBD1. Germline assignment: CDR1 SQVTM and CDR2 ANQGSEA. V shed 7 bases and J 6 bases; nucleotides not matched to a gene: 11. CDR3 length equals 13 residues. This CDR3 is CSAPDRESSEAFF. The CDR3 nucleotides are TGCAGCGCTCCCGACAGGGAATCATCTGAAGCTTTCTTT.

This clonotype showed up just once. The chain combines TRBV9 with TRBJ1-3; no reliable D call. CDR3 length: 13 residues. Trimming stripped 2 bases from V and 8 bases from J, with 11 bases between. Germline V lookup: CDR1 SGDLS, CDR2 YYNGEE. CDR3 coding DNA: TGTGCCAGCAGCGTGGAGACATTCGACACCATATATTTT. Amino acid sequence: CASSVETFDTIYF.

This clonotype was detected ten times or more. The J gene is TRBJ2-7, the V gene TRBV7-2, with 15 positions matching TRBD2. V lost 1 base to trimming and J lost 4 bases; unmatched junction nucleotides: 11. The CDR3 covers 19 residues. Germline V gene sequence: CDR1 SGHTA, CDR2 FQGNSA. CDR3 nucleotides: TGTGCCAGCAGCTTAGAGTTGGGACTAGCGGGGGGCCACGAATACGAGCAGTACTTC. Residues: CASSLELGLAGGHEYEQYF.

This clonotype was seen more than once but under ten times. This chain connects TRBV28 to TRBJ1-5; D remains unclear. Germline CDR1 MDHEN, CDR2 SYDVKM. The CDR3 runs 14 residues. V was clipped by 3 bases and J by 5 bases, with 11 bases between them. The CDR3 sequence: CASSFTEGDQPQHF. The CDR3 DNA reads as TGTGCCAGCAGTTTTACAGAGGGCGATCAGCCCCAGCATTTT.

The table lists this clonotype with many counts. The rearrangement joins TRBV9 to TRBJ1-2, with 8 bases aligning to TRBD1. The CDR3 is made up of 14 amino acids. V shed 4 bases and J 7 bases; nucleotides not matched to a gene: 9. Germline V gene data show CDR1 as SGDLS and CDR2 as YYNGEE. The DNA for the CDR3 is TGTGCCAGCAGCCCCCACAGGGGGATGGCTGGCTACACCTTC. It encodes CASSPHRGMAGYTF.

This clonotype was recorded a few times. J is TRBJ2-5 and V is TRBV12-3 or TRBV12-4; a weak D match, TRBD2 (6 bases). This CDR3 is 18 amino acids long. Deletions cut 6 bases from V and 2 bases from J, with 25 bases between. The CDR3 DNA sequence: TGTGCCAGCAGCTCCGGGACCTGGGAGAGGGACTCTCAAGAGACCCAGTACTTC. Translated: CASSSGTWERDSQETQYF.

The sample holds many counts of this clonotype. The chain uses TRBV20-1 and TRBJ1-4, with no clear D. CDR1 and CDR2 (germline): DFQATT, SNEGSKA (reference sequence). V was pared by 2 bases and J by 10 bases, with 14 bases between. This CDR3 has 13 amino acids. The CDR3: CSARFTVLGKLFF. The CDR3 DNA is TGCAGTGCTAGATTCACGGTATTGGGAAAACTGTTTTTT.

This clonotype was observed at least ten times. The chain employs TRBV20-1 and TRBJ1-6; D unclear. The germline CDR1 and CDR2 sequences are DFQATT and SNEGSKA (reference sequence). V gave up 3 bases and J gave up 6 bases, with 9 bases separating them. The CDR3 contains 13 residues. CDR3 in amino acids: CSASGQTNSPLHF. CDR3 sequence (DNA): TGCAGTGCTAGCGGGCAGACTAATTCACCCCTCCACTTT.

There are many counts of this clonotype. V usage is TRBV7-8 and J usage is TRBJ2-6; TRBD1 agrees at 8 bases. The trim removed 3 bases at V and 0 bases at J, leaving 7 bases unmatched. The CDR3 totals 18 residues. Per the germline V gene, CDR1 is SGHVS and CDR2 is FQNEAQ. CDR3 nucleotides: TGTGCCAGCAGCTTCACCGGGACAGGATTCTCTGGGGCCAACGTCCTGACTTTC. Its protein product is CASSFTGTGFSGANVLTF.

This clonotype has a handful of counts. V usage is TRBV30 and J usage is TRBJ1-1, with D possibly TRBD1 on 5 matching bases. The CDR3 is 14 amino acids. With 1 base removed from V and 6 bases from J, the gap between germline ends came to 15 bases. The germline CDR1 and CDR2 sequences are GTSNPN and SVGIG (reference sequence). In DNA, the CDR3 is TGTGCCTGGAGTGGTCGGGGGATTCTGCCTGAAGCTTTCTTT. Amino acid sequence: CAWSGRGILPEAFF. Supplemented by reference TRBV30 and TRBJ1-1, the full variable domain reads SQTIHQWPATLVQPVGSPLSLECTVEGTSNPNLYWYRQAAGRGLQLLFYSVGIGQISSEVPQNLSASRPQDRQFILSSKKLLLSDSGFYLCAWSGRGILPEAFFGQGTRLTVV.

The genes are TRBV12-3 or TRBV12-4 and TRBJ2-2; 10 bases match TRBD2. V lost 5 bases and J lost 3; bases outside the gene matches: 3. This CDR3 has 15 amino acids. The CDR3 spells CASSGTSDDTGELFF. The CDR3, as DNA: TGTGCCAGCAGTGGGACTAGCGACGACACCGGGGAGCTGTTTTTT.

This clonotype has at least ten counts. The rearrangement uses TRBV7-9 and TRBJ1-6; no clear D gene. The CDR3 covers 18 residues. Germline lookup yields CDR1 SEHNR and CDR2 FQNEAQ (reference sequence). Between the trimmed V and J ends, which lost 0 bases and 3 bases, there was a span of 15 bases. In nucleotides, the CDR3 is TGTGCCAGCAGCTTAGCGCGTCCGGTGCGGAACTATAATTCACCCCTCCACTTT. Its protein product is CASSLARPVRNYNSPLHF.

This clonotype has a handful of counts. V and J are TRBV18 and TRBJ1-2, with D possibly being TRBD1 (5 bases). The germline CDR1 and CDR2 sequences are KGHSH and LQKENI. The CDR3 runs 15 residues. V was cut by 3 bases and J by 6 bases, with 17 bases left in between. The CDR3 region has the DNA TGTGCCAGCTCACCGGGGCAGGGTAGTGTCCATGGCTACACCTTC. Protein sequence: CASSPGQGSVHGYTF.

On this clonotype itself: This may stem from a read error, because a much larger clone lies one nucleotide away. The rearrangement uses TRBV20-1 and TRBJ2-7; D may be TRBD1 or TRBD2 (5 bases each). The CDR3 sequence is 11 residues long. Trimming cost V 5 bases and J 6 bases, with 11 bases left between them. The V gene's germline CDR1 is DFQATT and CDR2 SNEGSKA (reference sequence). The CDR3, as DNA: TGCAGTGCTGGGGGTCTTGTCGAGCAGTACTTC. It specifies CSAGGLVEQYF.

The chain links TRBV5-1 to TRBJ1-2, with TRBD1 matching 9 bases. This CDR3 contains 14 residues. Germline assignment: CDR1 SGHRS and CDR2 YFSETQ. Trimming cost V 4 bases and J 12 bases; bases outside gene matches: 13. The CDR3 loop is CASSQQGAGFGHTF. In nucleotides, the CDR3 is TGCGCCAGCAGCCAACAGGGGGCTGGCTTCGGCCACACCTTC.

CDR3 sequence (DNA): TGCGCCACTACGGCCATACGAGGGACAGATACGCAGTATTTT. Its translation is CATTAIRGTDTQYF. This chain joins TRBV10-2 and TRBJ2-3, with TRBD2 as a possible D gene (5 bases). V was pared by 10 bases and J by 3 bases, with 17 bases between. The CDR3 consists of 14 residues. The germline CDR1 and CDR2 sequences are WSHSY and SAAADI.

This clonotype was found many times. CDR3 residues: CASSFPGLVPETQYF. The CDR3 DNA follows: TGTGCCAGCAGCTTCCCGGGACTAGTGCCGGAGACCCAGTACTTC. V and J are TRBV11-1 and TRBJ2-5; 8 bases align to TRBD2. The V gene's germline CDR1 is SGHAT and CDR2 FQDESV (reference sequence). V trimming: 3 bases; J trimming: 5 bases; junction bases outside the gene matches: 8. The CDR3 is made up of 15 amino acids.

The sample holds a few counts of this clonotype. The CDR3 nucleotides are TGTGCCATCATTTCGGGGGGATTGAACACTGAAGCTTTCTTT. Residues: CAIISGGLNTEAFF. The gene calls are TRBV10-3 and TRBJ1-1; perhaps TRBD1 as D (5 bases). CDR3 length: 14 amino acids. The ends were cut back, 7 bases at V and 0 bases at J, with 12 bases in the middle. In germline, CDR1 is ENHRY, CDR2 SYGVKD.

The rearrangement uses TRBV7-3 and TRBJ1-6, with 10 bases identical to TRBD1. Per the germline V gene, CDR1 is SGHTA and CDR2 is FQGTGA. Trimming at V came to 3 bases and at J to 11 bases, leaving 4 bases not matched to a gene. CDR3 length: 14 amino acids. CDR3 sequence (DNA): TGTGCCAGCAGCTTGATGGGACAGGGGACACCCCTCCACTTT. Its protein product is CASSLMGQGTPLHF.

CDR3 coding DNA: TGCAGTGCTAGCCTTGAAGCGGTGGCAGCATCCCAAGAGACCCAGTACTTC. Translation gives CSASLEAVAASQETQYF. The V gene is TRBV20-1, the J gene TRBJ2-5; tentative D call: TRBD2 (5 bases). The V end was cut by 3 bases, the J end by 1 base, with 21 bases between. CDR1 is DFQATT, CDR2 SNEGSKA, per germline (reference sequence). The CDR3 spans 17 residues.

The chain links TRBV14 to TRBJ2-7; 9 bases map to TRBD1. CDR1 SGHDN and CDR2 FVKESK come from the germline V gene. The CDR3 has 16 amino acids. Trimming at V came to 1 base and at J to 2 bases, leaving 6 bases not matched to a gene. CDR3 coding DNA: TGTGCCAGCAGCCAAGCGGGGGGACAGGGAGCCTACGAGCAGTACTTC. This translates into CASSQAGGQGAYEQYF.

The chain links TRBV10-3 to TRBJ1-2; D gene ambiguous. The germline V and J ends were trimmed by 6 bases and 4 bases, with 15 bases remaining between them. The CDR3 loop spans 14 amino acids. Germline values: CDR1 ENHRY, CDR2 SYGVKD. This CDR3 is CAISRGPWGYGYTF. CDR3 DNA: TGTGCCATCAGCCGGGGTCCCTGGGGCTATGGCTACACCTTC.

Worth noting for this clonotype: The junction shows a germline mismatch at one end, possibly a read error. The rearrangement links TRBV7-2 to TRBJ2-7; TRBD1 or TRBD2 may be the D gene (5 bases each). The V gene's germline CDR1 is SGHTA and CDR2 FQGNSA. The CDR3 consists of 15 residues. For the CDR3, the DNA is TGCGCCAGCAGCCAAAGGGACGGGGCCAGCATCGAGCAGTACTTC. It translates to CASSQRDGASIEQYF.

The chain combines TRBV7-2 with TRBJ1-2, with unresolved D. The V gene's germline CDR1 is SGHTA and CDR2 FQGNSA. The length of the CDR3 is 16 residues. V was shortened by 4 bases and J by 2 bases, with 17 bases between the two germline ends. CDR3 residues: CASSSPDGPYNYGYTF. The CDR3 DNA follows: TGTGCCAGCAGCTCCCCGGACGGCCCCTACAACTATGGCTACACCTTC.

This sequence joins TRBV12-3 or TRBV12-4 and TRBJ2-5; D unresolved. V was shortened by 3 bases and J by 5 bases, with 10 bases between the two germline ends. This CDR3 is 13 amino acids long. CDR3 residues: CASSLWTRETQYF. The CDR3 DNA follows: TGTGCCAGCAGTTTGTGGACCCGGGAGACCCAGTACTTC.